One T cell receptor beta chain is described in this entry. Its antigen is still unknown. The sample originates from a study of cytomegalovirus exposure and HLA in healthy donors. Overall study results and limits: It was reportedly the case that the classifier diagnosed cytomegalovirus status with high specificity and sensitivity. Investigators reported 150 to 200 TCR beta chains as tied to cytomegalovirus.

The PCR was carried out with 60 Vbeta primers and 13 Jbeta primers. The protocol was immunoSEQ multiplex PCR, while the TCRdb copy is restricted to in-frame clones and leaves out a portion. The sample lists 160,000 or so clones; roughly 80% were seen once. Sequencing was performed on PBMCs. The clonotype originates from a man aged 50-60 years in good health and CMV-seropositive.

CDR3 sequence reads: CASSESYGVNYGYTF. The CDR3 bases are TGTGCCAGCAGTGAATCCTACGGGGTTAACTATGGCTACACCTTC. The rearrangement joins TRBV6-1 to TRBJ1-2; D gene unclear. Germline loops: CDR1 MNHNS, CDR2 SASEGT. Trimming cost V 2 bases and J 1 base, with 11 bases left between them. This CDR3 has 15 amino acids.